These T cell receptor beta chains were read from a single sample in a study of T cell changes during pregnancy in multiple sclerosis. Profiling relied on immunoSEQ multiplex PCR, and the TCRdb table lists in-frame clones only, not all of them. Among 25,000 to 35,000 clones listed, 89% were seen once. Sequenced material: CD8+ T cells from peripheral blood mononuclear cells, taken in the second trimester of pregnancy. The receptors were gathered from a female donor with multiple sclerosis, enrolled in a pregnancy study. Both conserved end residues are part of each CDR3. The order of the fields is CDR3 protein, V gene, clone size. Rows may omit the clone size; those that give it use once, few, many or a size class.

CDR3: CASSQGAGGYNEQFF; V: TRBV4-1; size: NA
CDR3: CASSIGTGDYNEQFF; V: TRBV19; size: NA
CDR3: CASSEGPGGNQPQHF; V: TRBV6-1; size: NA
CDR3: CASSGRGLNTEAFF; V: TRBV7-9; size: NA
CDR3: CSVLQGPNEKLFF; V: TRBV29-1; size: NA
CDR3: CASTRVREGLSSYNEQFF; V: TRBV2; size: NA
CDR3: CASSLRGYEQYF; V: TRBV28; size: NA
CDR3: CASSLEGSGGTYEQYF; V: TRBV7-8; size: NA
CDR3: CASRETGLINYGYTF; V: TRBV5-6; size: NA
CDR3: CASSERVAGGYEQFF; V: TRBV6-1; size: NA
CDR3: CASSFQGGGKYGYTF; V: TRBV27; size: NA
CDR3: CASSPLAGDEKLFF; V: TRBV18; size: NA
CDR3: CASSRGGGTYEQYF; V: TRBV5-1; size: NA
CDR3: CASSHPGQELYGYTF; V: TRBV4-1; size: NA
CDR3: CASSPLTGQGAYEQYF; V: TRBV11-2; size: few
CDR3: CASSLAGTASWTF; V: TRBV5-5; size: NA
CDR3: CASRATGGQTQYF; V: TRBV28; size: NA
CDR3: CASSQKTESSYEQYF; V: TRBV4-2; size: few
CDR3: CASSPSGAGGTDTQYF; V: TRBV4-1; size: NA
CDR3: CASSGRTSENNEQFF; V: TRBV9; size: few
CDR3: CSVETGGITGELFF; V: TRBV29-1; size: once
CDR3: CASSLEGPGNEKLFF; V: TRBV5-1; size: NA
CDR3: CASSSDRDDEQFF; V: TRBV7-9; size: NA
CDR3: CASSLSSGGLEAFF; V: TRBV28; size: few
CDR3: CAWSVQGAPELNEQFF; V: TRBV30; size: NA
CDR3: CAFQRVLSSYEQYF; V: TRBV30; size: NA
CDR3: CASSLAGGPREQYF; V: TRBV7-6; size: NA
CDR3: CASSPRGGLGEKLFF; V: TRBV5-6; size: NA
CDR3: CASSQDGPLARVDNEQFF; V: TRBV4-1; size: NA
CDR3: CASSRDRGFQETQYF; V: TRBV6-1; size: NA
CDR3: CASRLYNEQFF; V: TRBV7-9; size: NA
CDR3: CASGGGQGGNEQFF; V: TRBV6-1; size: NA